This TCR beta chain comes out of a study of Ad26.COV2.S vaccination and SARS-CoV-2 variants (TCRdb year 2021). With regard to the full study: Donors in the vaccine arm were drawn from COV1001, a phase I-IIa trial of Ad26.COV2.S in healthy adults that was multicentre, randomized, double-blind and placebo-controlled. Ad26.COV2.S was administered intramuscularly at a dose of 5x10^10 or 1x10^11 viral particles, either as one shot or as two shots given 56 days apart. TCRbeta repertoire sequencing served as the tool for gauging how specific and how broad the SARS-CoV-2-reactive T cell receptors were following Ad26.COV2.S vaccination. A total of approximately 30 samples were included in the TCR-sequenced set, comprising 19 Ad26.COV2.S vaccine recipients, 5 placebo recipients and 8 SARS-CoV-2 convalescent individuals. Trial participants were randomized into five groups of five, in which low-dose or high-dose Ad26.COV2.S was given once or twice, or placebo was given on both occasions. Throughout the experiments and outcome assessment, investigators stayed blinded to trial group allocation.

TCRbeta CDR3 regions were sequenced with the immunoSEQ Assay. After extraction, genomic DNA underwent amplification by bias-controlled multiplex PCR, followed by high-throughput sequencing. The source study handled its data this way. To quantify the absolute abundance of every unique TCRbeta CDR3 region, sequences were collapsed and filtered. T cell fraction was estimated by normalizing TCRbeta template counts to usable DNA, with usable DNA measured through amplification of reference genes found in all nucleated cells. Repertoire TCRs were annotated as SARS-CoV-2-specific by exact matching of V gene, CDR3 amino acid sequence and J gene to a known reactive TCR set. The reference SARS-CoV-2 TCR set was obtained from MIRA and was filtered for enrichment in COVID-19-positive ImmuneCODE repertoires, whereby public or cross-reactive TCRs were removed. Based on the MIRA antigens, annotated TCRs were further analysed at the level of specific ORF or position within ORF. Breadth was defined as annotated unique rearrangements over total unique productive rearrangements; depth was the summed frequency of those rearrangements. Two-sided Wilcoxon rank-sum tests were used to compare TCR breadth between groups. As stored in TCRdb, this immuneACCESS dataset retains in-frame rearrangements with V and J assigned. A fraction of the clones does not appear; measured against another copy, unresolved V genes explain less than half of the discrepancy, and the remainder lacks a known reason. V, J and clone size were drawn from that table, and D and trimming were deduced from the DNA. The sample table contains 400,000 to 450,000 clones; only one count was recorded for roughly 88% of them. Less than 5.5% of the sample lies in the top ten.

According to the study, the label for this sample's treatment or condition signals: around 19 received Ad26.COV2.S at low or high dose, single or two shots; roughly five received placebo; per-sample allocation not given. For vaccine and placebo recipients, the sequenced repertoires came from samples collected on day 63 after the first injection. Cohort 1b enrolled roughly 25 adults aged 18-55 years at a single site in Boston, USA, between 29 July and 7 August 2020. As a vaccine, Ad26.COV2.S was a replication-incompetent adenovirus type 26 vector that expressed a prefusion-stabilized SARS-CoV-2 spike protein derived from the original Wuhan strain. V is trimmed back by 7 bases and J by 0 bases, and the junction contains 5 bases that no gene match accounts for. Its CDR3 holds 15 amino acids, cysteine through phenylalanine. Only the CDR3 DNA is retained, 45 bases long and in frame from the first base. Sequences MNHEY (CDR1) and SMNVEV (CDR2) are obtained from the germline V gene (reference sequence).

On the study overall, not on this receptor specifically: The study was not powered to compare responses between vaccine doses or regimens. Vaccine and placebo recipients had comparable non-spike TCR breadth, which fits with the vaccine containing only spike. Substantial breadth of spike-specific CD8+ and CD4+ T cell responses was reported after vaccination. According to the authors, total T cell responses may have been underestimated by the TCR breadth and depth analyses. Higher spike-specific TCR breadth was observed in Ad26.COV2.S recipients than in placebo recipients (P = 0.0014).

Concerning this clone itself: Which antigen it targets is not known. The sample holds no much larger clone one base away, and base qualities are not on file.

This chain is built from TRBV27 and TRBJ1-3; 8 bases in between match TRBD1. The receptor was isolated from a person between 18 and 59 years old who received the Ad26.COV2.S COVID-19 vaccine or a placebo. The material was peripheral blood, obtained in a trial of Ad26.COV2.S vaccine versus placebo. The CDR3 protein sequence reads: CASKARGHSGNTIYF. In nucleotides, the sequence is TGTGCCAGCAAGGCCAGGGGGCACTCTGGAAACACCATATATTTT.